The 27 T cell receptor beta chains in this list originate from one sample, sequenced in a study of monozygotic twins with inflammatory bowel disease. From the 5' RACE reads, TCRdb lists one entry per CDR3 protein and no DNA. The sample data list around 370,000 distinct CDR3 sequences. The sample taken for sequencing was blood. The receptors here all came from a human donor with ulcerative colitis or Crohn's disease, or a healthy co-twin of an affected twin (not recorded which).

The chain couples TRBV19 to TRBJ1-2; the TCRdb call, TRBD1, lacks DNA for checking. The CDR3 contains 13 residues. Germline assignment: CDR1 LNHDA and CDR2 SQIVND (reference sequence). The CDR3 protein is CASRLQGIYGYTF.

The gene calls are TRBV20-1 and TRBJ2-1; TCRdb indicates TRBD1, and absent DNA this call remains unverified. The CDR3 length is 16 residues. In germline, CDR1 is DFQATT, CDR2 SNEGSKA (reference sequence). CDR3 in amino acids: CSAGRTGGGRYNEQFF.

The chain uses TRBV4-3 and TRBJ1-4. Germline CDR1 and CDR2: LGHNA and YSLEER. The CDR3 extends over 14 amino acids. The CDR3 loop reads CASRGGAANEKLFF.

The rearrangement uses TRBV7-9 and TRBJ2-7; TCRdb's assignment of TRBD1 cannot be checked, as there is no DNA. The CDR3 is 14 amino acids. CDR1 is SEHNR, CDR2 FQNEAQ, per germline (reference sequence). CDR3 amino acids: CASSPRDAPYEQYF.

The CDR3 protein is CASSLLVGGPTGETQYF. This sequence joins TRBV7-2 and TRBJ2-5; TCRdb indicates TRBD1, and absent DNA this call remains unverified. Germline V gene sequence: CDR1 SGHTA, CDR2 FQGNSA. The CDR3 is made up of 17 amino acids.

This chain links TRBV10-3 with TRBJ1-2. CDR3 length equals 14 residues. Germline V CDR1 and CDR2: ENHRY, SYGVKD. The CDR3: CAISGWAGQYGYTF.

The chain is built from TRBV25-1 and TRBJ1-1; there is no DNA to check the TCRdb D call of TRBD1. Germline CDR1 MGHDK, CDR2 SYGVNS. There are 14 residues in the CDR3. CDR3: CASSVNRVGAEAFF.

The chain joins TRBV6-1 to TRBJ2-6; TCRdb's D call, TRBD1, is unchecked because there is no DNA. The CDR3 is 18 amino acids. In germline, CDR1 is MNHNS, CDR2 SASEGT. CDR3 loop: CASSADRGYVSGANVLTF.

The chain employs TRBV27 and TRBJ1-2; the D call of TRBD1 rests on TCRdb alone, since no DNA is present to check it. CDR3 length: 14 amino acids. CDR1 is MNHEY, CDR2 SMNVEV, per germline (reference sequence). CDR3 amino acids: CASRRQGALVGYTF.

J is TRBJ2-3 and V is TRBV20-1; the D call of TRBD1 rests on TCRdb alone, since no DNA is present to check it. The CDR3 is 15 residues long. Germline V lookup: CDR1 DFQATT, CDR2 SNEGSKA (reference sequence). The CDR3 region is CSARVTGGMADTQYF.

V and J are TRBV7-7 and TRBJ2-1; TCRdb reports TRBD2, a call that lacks DNA to check it against. The CDR3 has 15 residues. CDR1 is SSHAT, CDR2 FNYEAQ, per germline (reference sequence). CDR3 loop: CASSFGSGGYNEQFF.

The rearrangement joins TRBV7-9 to TRBJ2-1; checking the TCRdb D call of TRBD1 is not possible without DNA. CDR1 SEHNR and CDR2 FQNEAQ come from the germline V gene (reference sequence). This CDR3 contains 16 residues. The CDR3 reads CASSFKSGPLNNEQFF.

The chain combines TRBV3-1 with TRBJ2-1. Germline assignment: CDR1 LGHDT and CDR2 YNNKEL (reference sequence). This CDR3 is 16 amino acids long. The CDR3 is CASSQGRLAGTNEQFF.

The rearrangement uses TRBV4-1 and TRBJ2-1; TCRdb designates TRBD1, a call that cannot be tested without DNA. Germline values: CDR1 MGHRA, CDR2 YSYEKL. This CDR3 contains 15 residues. CDR3 loop: CASSQEGGSYNEQFF.

The chain carries TRBV7-8 and TRBJ2-3; TCRdb proposes TRBD1, but this gene call is untestable without DNA. Germline V lookup: CDR1 SGHVS, CDR2 FQNEAQ. This CDR3 is built from 16 residues. CDR3: CASSLGQARSADTQYF. Full variable domain (remainder filled in from reference TRBV7-8 and TRBJ2-3): GAGVSQSPRYKVAKRGQDVALRCDPISGHVSLFWYQQALGQGPEFLTYFQNEAQLDKSGLPSDRFFAERPEGSVSTLKIQRTQQEDSAVYLCASSLGQARSADTQYFGPGTRLTVL.

This chain links TRBV5-1 with TRBJ2-5; no DNA is available, so the TRBD1 call from TCRdb remains unchecked. CDR1 and CDR2 (germline): SGHRS, YFSETQ. The CDR3 length is 15 residues. CDR3 sequence reads: CASSLRRGAQETQYF.

This rearrangement joins TRBV7-8 to TRBJ1-1; TCRdb gives TRBD1 as the D gene, but with no DNA this cannot be confirmed. This CDR3 is 15 amino acids long. The germline V gene has CDR1 SGHVS and CDR2 FQNEAQ. The CDR3 spells CASSLTGSGVTEAFF.

The rearrangement uses TRBV28 and TRBJ2-2; TCRdb's D call of TRBD1 is untestable without DNA. CDR3 length equals 17 residues. From germline, CDR1 is MDHEN and CDR2 SYDVKM. This CDR3 is CASSGYTRGYNTGELFF.

The rearrangement uses TRBV7-9 and TRBJ2-7. The CDR3 contains 13 residues. Germline-derived CDR1 and CDR2 are SEHNR and FQNEAQ (reference sequence). The CDR3 region is CASSSSNTYEQYF.

The chain is built from TRBV5-4 and TRBJ2-2; the D call of TRBD1 rests on TCRdb alone, since no DNA is present to check it. Germline lookup yields CDR1 SGHNT and CDR2 YYREEE (reference sequence). The length of the CDR3 is 13 residues. CDR3 protein: CASRSTGAGELFF.

V is TRBV5-1 and J is TRBJ2-1; with no DNA, the TCRdb D assignment of TRBD2 cannot be verified. CDR1 and CDR2 from the germline V gene are SGHRS and YFSETQ. The length of the CDR3 is 20 residues. CDR3: CASSLTPGLAGESEKNEQFF.

This sequence joins TRBV20-1 and TRBJ2-1; the TRBD2 assignment by TCRdb is unverifiable without DNA. CDR1 DFQATT and CDR2 SNEGSKA come from the germline V gene (reference sequence). This CDR3 contains 14 residues. The CDR3 loop reads CSVVRGALNNEQFF.

The V and J genes are TRBV6-5 and TRBJ2-3; no DNA is available, so the TRBD1 call from TCRdb remains unchecked. CDR3 length: 15 amino acids. Germline loops: CDR1 MNHEY, CDR2 SVGAGI. The CDR3 protein is CASSDSSKWGDTQYF.

The chain recombines TRBV7-3 with TRBJ2-2; TCRdb lists TRBD2, though no DNA is available to test this call. Germline CDR1 SGHTA, CDR2 FQGTGA. This CDR3 is built from 14 residues. CDR3 loop: CASTGTSATGELFF.

The chain couples TRBV5-1 to TRBJ2-1; TCRdb indicates TRBD1, and absent DNA this call remains unverified. The germline CDR1 and CDR2 sequences are SGHRS and YFSETQ. CDR3 length: 16 residues. CDR3 loop: CASSFTTGGSYNEQFF.

This chain connects TRBV20-1 to TRBJ2-1; TCRdb selects TRBD1, and the lack of DNA leaves this call unchecked. CDR1 DFQATT and CDR2 SNEGSKA come from the germline V gene (reference sequence). The CDR3 totals 11 residues. The CDR3 loop reads CSAGGRNEQFF.

The chain has TRBV28 and TRBJ1-2; TCRdb's D gene call, TRBD1, goes unchecked for lack of DNA. This CDR3 is 15 amino acids long. Germline lookup yields CDR1 MDHEN and CDR2 SYDVKM. This chain's CDR3 is CASRRPGQANYGYTF.